This T cell receptor beta chain was found in a study of CD8+CD57+ T cells in acquired aplastic anemia. The wider study: DNA from sorted CD4+ and CD8+ cells averaged roughly 3.4 ug. Whole-study findings and limits: Statistical testing detected no significant gap in CD8+ Simpson's diversity between patients and controls. Both patients and controls carried the same twenty-nine CD8+ CDR3 sequences.

Germline trimming cut 3 bases from V and 2 bases from J; bases unmatched to any gene: 4. In germline, CDR1 is SGHNT, CDR2 YYREEE (reference sequence). The CDR3 spans 17 residues. The template used for profiling TCR beta VDJ and CDR3 was genomic DNA. TCRdb recomputed calls from the reads with MiXCR, one row per CDR3 protein. In the table there are over 40,000 distinct CDR3 sequences, around 69% of which are singletons. Notes on this clonotype: The target antigen is unknown.

Sequencing was done on a sample of sorted CD4+, CD8+, or CD8+CD57+ T cells (not recorded which) from PBMCs. The sequence derives from a human donor in good health, serving as a control. V usage is TRBV5-4 and J usage is TRBJ2-3, with 15 bases fitting TRBD2. CDR3 nucleotides: TGTGCCAGCAGCTACGGACTAGCGGGAGGGGACACAGATACGCAGTATTTT. Translating it yields CASSYGLAGGDTDTQYF.